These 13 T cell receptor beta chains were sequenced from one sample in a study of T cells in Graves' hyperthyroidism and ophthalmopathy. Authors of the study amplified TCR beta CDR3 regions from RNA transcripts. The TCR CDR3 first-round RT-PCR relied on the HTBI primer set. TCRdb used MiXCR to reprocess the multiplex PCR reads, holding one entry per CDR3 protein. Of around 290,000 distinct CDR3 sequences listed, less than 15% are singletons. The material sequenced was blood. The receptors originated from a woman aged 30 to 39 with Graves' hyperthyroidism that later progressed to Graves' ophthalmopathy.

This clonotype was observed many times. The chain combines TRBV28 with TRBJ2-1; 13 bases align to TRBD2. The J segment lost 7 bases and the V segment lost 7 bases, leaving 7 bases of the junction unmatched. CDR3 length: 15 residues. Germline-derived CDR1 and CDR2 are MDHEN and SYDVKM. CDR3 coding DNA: TGTGCCAGCAACGCCGGACTAGCGGGAGTAAATGAGCAGTTCTTC. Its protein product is CASNAGLAGVNEQFF.

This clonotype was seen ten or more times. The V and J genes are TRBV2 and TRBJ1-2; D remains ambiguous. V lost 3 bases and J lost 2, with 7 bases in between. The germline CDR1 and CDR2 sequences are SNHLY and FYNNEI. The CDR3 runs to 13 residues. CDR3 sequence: CASSDMSNYGYTF. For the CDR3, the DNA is TGTGCCAGCAGTGATATGTCCAACTATGGCTACACCTTC.

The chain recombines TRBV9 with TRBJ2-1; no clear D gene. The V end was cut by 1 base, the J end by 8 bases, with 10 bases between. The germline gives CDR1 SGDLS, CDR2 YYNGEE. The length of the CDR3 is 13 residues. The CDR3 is CASSVTQSHEQFF. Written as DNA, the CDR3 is TGTGCCAGCAGCGTAACGCAGTCCCATGAGCAGTTCTTC.

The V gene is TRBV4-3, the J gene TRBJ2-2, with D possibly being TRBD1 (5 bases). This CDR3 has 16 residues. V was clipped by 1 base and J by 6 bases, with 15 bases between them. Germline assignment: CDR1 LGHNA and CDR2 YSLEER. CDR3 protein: CASSQAENRFAGELFF. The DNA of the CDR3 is TGCGCCAGCAGCCAAGCCGAAAACAGGTTTGCCGGGGAGCTGTTTTTT.

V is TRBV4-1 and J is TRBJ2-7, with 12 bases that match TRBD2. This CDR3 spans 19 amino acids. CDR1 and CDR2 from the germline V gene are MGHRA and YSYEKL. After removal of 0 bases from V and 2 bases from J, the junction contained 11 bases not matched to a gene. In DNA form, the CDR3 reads TGCGCCAGCAGCCAAGAGGGAGTACGATCTAGCGGGAGGGCCTACGAGCAGTACTTC. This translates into CASSQEGVRSSGRAYEQYF.

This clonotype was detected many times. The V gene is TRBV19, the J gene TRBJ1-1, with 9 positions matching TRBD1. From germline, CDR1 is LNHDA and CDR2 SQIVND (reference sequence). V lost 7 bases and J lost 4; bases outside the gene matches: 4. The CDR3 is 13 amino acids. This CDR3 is CASTSTGGTEAFF. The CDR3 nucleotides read TGTGCCAGTACATCGACAGGGGGCACTGAAGCTTTCTTT.

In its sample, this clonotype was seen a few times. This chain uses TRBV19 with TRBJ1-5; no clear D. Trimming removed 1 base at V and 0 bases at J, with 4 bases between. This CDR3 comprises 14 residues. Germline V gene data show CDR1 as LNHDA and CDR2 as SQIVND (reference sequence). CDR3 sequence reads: CASSIGNSNQPQHF. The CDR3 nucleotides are TGTGCCAGTAGTATAGGGAATAGCAATCAGCCCCAGCATTTT.

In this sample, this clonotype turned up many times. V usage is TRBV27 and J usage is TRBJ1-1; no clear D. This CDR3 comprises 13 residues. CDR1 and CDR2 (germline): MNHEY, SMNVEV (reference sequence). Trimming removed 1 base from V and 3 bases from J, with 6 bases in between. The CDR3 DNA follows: TGTGCCAGCAGTTTATTCTGGGACACTGAAGCTTTCTTT. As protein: CASSLFWDTEAFF.

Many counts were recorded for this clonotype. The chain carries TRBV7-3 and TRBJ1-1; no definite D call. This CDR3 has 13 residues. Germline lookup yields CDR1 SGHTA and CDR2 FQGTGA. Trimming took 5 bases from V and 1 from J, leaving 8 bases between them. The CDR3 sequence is CASSRRANTEAFF. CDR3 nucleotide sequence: TGTGCCAGCAGCCGTAGGGCGAACACTGAAGCTTTCTTT.

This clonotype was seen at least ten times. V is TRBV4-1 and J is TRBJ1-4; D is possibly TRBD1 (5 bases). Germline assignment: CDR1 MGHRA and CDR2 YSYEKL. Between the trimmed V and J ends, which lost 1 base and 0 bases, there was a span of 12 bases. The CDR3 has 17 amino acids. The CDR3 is CASSQGSGRATNEKLFF. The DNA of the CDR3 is TGCGCCAGCAGCCAAGGATCAGGGAGGGCAACTAATGAAAAACTGTTTTTT.

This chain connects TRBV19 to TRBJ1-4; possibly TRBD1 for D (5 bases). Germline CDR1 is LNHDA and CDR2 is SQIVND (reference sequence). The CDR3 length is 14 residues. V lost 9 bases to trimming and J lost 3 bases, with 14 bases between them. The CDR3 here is CASSPGASNEKLFF. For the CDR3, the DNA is TGTGCCAGCTCCCCCGGGGCCTCTAATGAAAAACTGTTTTTT. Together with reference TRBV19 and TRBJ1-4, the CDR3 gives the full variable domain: DGGITQSPKYLFRKEGQNVTLSCEQNLNHDAMYWYRQDPGQGLRLIYYSQIVNDFQKGDIAEGYSVSREKKESFPLTVTSAQKNPTAFYLCASSPGASNEKLFFGSGTQLSVL.

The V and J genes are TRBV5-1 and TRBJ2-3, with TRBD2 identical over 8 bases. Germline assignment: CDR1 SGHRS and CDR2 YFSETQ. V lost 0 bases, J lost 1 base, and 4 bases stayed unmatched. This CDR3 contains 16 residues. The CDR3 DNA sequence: TGCGCCAGCAGCTTGGCCCCGACTAGCGGCACAGATACGCAGTATTTT. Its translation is CASSLAPTSGTDTQYF.

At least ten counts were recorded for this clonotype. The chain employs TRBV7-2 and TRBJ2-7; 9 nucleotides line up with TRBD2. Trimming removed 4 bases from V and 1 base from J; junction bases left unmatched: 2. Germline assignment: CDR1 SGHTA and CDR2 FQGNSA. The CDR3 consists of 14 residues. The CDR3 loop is CASSWTSASYEQYF. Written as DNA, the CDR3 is TGTGCCAGCAGCTGGACTAGCGCTTCCTACGAGCAGTACTTC.